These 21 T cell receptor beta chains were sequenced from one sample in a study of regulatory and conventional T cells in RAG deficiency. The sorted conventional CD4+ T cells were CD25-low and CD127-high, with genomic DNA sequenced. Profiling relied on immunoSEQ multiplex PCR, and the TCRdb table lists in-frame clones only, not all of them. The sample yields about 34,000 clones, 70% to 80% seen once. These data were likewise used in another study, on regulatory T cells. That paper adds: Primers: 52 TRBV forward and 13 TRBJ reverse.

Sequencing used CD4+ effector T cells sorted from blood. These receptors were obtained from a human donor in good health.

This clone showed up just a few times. CDR3 DNA sequence: TGCGCCAGCAGCTTGGGGGACAGTTACACTGAAGCTTTCTTT. It encodes CASSLGDSYTEAFF. This chain connects TRBV5-1 to TRBJ1-1; 7 bases agree with TRBD1. The germline gives CDR1 SGHRS, CDR2 YFSETQ. This CDR3 has 14 amino acids. J gave up 3 bases and V 0 bases, and 2 bases lay outside the gene matches.

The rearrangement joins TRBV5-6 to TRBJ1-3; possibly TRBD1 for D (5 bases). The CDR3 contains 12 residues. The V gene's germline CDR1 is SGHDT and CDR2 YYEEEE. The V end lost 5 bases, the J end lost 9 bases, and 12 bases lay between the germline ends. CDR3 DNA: TGTGCCAGCAGTCGGGGACTTCCCACCATATATTTT. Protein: CASSRGLPTIYF.

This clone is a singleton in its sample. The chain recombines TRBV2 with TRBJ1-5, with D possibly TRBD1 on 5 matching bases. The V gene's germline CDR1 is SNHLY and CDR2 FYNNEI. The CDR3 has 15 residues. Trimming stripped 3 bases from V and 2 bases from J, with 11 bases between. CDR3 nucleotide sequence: TGTGCCAGCAGTGATGAAGGGGTGGGCAATCAGCCCCAGCATTTT. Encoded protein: CASSDEGVGNQPQHF.

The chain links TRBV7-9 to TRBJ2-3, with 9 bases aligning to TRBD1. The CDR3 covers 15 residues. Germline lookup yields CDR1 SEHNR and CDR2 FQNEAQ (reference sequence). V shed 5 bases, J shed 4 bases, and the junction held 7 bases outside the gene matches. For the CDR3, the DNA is TGTGCCAGCAGCGCCACGACAGGGGGAGCAGATACGCAGTATTTT. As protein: CASSATTGGADTQYF.

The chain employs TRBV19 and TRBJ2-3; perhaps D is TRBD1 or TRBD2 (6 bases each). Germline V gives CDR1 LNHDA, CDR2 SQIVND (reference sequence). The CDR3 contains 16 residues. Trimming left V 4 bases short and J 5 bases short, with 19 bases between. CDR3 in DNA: TGTGCCAGTAGTACCCGACTAGACTGGGGGCAAGATACGCAGTATTTT. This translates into CASSTRLDWGQDTQYF.

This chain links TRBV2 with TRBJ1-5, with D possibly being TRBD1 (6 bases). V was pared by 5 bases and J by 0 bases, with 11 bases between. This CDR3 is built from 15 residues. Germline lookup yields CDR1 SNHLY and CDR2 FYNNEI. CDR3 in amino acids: CASSFNRDSNQPQHF. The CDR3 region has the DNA TGTGCCAGCAGTTTTAACAGGGATAGCAATCAGCCCCAGCATTTT.

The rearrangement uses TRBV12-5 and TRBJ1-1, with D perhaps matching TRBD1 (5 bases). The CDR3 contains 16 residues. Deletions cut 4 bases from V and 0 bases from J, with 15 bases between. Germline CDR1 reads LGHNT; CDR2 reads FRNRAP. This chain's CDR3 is CASGSRQGSLNTEAFF. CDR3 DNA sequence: TGTGCTAGTGGTTCCCGGCAGGGCAGTTTGAACACTGAAGCTTTCTTT.

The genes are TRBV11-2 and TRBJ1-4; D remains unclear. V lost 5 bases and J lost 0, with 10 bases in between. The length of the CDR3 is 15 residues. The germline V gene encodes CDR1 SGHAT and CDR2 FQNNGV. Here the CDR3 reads CASSKRPATNEKLFF. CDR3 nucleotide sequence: TGTGCCAGCAGCAAAAGACCCGCAACTAATGAAAAACTGTTTTTT.

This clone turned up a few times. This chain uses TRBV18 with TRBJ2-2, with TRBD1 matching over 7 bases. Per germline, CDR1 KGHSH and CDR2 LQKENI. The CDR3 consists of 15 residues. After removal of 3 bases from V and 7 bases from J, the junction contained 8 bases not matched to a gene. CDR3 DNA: TGTGCCAGCTCACCCCTCCGGGACAGCCGCGGGGAGCTGTTTTTT. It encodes CASSPLRDSRGELFF.

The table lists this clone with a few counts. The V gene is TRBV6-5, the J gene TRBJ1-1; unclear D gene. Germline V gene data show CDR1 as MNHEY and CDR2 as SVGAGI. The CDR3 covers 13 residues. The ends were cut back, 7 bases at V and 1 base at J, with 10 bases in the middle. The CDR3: CASKRPTNTEAFF. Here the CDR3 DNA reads TGTGCCAGCAAAAGACCTACGAACACTGAAGCTTTCTTT.

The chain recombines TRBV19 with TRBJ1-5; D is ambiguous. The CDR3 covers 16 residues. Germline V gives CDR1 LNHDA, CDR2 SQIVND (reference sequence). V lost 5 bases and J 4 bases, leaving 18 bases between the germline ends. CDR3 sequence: CASSPGRGGFNQPQHF. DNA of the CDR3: TGTGCCAGTAGTCCAGGACGGGGAGGCTTTAATCAGCCCCAGCATTTT.

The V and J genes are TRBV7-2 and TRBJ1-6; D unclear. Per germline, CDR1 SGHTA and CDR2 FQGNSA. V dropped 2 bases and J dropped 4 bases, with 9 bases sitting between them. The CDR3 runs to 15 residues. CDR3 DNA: TGTGCCAGCAGCTTACTGGCGGATTATAATTCACCCCTCCACTTT. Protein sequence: CASSLLADYNSPLHF.

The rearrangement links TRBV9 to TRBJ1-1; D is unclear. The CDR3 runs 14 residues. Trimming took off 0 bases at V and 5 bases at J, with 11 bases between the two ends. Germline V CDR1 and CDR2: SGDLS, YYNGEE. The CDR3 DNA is TGTGCCAGCAGCGTAGGGGAATTAAGGACTGAAGCTTTCTTT. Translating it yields CASSVGELRTEAFF.

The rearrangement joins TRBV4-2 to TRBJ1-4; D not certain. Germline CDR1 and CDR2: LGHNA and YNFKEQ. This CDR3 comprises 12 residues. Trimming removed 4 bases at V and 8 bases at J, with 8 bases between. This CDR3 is CASSLQREKLFF. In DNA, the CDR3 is TGTGCCAGCAGCCTGCAACGGGAAAAACTGTTTTTT.

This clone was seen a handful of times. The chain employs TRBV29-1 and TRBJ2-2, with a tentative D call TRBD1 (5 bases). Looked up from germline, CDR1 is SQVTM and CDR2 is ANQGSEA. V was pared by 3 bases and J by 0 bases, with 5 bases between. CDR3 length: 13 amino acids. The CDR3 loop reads CSVDRANTGELFF. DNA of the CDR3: TGCAGCGTTGACAGGGCGAACACCGGGGAGCTGTTTTTT.

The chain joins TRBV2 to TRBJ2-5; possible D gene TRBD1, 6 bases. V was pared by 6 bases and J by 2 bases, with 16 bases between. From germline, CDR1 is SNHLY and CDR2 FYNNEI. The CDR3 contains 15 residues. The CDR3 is CASSLNRVSQETQYF. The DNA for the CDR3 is TGTGCCAGCAGCCTAAACAGGGTATCGCAAGAGACCCAGTACTTC.

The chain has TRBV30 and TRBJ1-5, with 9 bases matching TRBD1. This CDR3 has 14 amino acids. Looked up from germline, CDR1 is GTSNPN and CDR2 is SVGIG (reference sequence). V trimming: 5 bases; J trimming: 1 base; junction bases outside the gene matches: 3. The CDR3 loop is CAWGQGNSNQPQHF. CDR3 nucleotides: TGTGCCTGGGGACAGGGGAACAGCAATCAGCCCCAGCATTTT.

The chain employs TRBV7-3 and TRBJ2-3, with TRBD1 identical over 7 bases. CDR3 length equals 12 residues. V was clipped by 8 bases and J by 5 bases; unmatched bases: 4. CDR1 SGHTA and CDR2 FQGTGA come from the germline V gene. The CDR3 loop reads CASGDRKDTQYF. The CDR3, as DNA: TGTGCCAGCGGGGACAGAAAAGATACGCAGTATTTT.

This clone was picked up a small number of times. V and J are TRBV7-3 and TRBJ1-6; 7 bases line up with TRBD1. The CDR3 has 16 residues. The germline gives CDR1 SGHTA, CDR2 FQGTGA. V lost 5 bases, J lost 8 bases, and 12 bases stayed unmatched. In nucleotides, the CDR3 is TGTGCCAGCAGCCTGAGTTCGACAGGGACGCATTCACCCCTCCACTTT. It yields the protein CASSLSSTGTHSPLHF. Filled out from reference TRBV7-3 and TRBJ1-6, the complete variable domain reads GAGVSQTPSNKVTEKGKYVELRCDPISGHTALYWYRQSLGQGPEFLIYFQGTGAADDSGLPNDRFFAVRPEGSVSTLKIQRTERGDSAVYLCASSLSSTGTHSPLHFGNGTRLTVT.

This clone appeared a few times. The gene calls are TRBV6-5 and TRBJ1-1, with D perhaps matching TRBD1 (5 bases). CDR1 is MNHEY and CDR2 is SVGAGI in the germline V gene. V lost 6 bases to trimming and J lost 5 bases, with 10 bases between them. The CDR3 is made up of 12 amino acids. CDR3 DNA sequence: TGTGCCAGCAGCCGCGGACATACTGAAGCTTTCTTT. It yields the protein CASSRGHTEAFF.

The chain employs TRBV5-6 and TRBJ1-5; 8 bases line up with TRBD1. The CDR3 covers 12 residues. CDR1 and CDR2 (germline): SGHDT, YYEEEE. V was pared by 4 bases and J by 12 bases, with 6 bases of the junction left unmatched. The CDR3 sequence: CASSRLQGGQHF. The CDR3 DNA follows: TGTGCCAGCAGCCGACTACAGGGGGGCCAGCATTTT.